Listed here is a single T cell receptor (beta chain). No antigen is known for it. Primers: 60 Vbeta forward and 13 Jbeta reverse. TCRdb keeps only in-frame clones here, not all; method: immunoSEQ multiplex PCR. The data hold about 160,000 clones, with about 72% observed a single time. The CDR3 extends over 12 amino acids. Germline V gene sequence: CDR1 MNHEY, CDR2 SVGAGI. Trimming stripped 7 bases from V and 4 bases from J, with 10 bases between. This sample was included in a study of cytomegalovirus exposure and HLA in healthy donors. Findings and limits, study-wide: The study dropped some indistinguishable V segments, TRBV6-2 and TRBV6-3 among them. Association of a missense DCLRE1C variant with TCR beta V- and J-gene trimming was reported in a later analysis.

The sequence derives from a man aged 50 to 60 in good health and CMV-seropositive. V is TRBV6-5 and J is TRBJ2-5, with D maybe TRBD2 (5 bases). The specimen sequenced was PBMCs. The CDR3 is CASMSEGETQYF. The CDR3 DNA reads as TGTGCCAGCATGTCAGAGGGAGAGACCCAGTACTTC.